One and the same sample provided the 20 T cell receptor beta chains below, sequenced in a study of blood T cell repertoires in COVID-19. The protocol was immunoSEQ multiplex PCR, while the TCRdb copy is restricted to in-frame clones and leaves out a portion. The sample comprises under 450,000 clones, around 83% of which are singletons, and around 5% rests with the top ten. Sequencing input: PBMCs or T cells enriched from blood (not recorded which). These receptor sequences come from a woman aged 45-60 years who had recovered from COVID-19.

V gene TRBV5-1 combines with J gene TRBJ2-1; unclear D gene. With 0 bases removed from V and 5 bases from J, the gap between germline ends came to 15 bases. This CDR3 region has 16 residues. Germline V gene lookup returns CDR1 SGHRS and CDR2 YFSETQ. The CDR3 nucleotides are TGCGCCAGCAGCTTGGGACTCCCCTCTGTTAACAATGAGCAGTTCTTC. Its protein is CASSLGLPSVNNEQFF.

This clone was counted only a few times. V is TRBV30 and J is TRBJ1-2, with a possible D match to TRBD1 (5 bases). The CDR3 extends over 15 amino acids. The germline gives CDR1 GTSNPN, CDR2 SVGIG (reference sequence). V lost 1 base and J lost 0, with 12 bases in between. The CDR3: CAWSGVLTANYGYTF. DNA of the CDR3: TGTGCCTGGAGTGGGGTATTGACAGCTAACTATGGCTACACCTTC. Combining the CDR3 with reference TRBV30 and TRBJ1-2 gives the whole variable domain SQTIHQWPATLVQPVGSPLSLECTVEGTSNPNLYWYRQAAGRGLQLLFYSVGIGQISSEVPQNLSASRPQDRQFILSSKKLLLSDSGFYLCAWSGVLTANYGYTFGSGTRLTVV.

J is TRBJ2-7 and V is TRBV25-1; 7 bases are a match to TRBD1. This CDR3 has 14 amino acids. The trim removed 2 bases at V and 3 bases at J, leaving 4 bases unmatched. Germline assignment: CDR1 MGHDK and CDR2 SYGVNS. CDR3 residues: CASSEGNRGYEQYF. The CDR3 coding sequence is TGTGCCAGCAGTGAAGGGAACAGGGGCTACGAGCAGTACTTC.

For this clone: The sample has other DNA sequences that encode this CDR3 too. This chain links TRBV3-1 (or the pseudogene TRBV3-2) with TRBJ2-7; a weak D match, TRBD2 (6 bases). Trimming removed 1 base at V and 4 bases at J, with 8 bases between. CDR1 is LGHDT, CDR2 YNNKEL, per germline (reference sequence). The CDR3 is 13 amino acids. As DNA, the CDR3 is TGTGCCAGCAGCCAAGTCGGGGGATACGAGCAGTACTTC. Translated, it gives CASSQVGGYEQYF.

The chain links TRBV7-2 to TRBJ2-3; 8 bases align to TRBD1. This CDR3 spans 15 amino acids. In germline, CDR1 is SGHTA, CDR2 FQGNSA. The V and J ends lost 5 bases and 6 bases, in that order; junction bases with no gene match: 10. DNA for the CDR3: TGTGCCAGCAGCCTAGGACAGGGCCCTGGGGATACGCAGTATTTT. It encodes CASSLGQGPGDTQYF. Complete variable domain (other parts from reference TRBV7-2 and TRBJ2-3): GAGVSQSPSNKVTEKGKDVELRCDPISGHTALYWYRQSLGQGLEFLIYFQGNSAPDKSGLPSDRFSAERTGGSVSTLTIQRTQQEDSAVYLCASSLGQGPGDTQYFGPGTRLTVL.

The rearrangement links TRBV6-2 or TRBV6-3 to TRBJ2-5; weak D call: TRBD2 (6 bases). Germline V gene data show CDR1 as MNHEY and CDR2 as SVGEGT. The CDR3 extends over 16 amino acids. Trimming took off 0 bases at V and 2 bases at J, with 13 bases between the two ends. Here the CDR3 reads CASSYSGVAAQETQYF. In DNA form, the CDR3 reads TGTGCCAGCAGTTACTCAGGAGTAGCGGCACAAGAGACCCAGTACTTC.

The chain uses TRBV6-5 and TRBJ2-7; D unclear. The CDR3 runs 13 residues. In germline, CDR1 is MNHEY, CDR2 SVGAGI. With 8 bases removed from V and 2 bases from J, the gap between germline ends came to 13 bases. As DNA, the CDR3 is TGTGCCAGCTCTCAACGGGTAGCCTACGAGCAGTACTTC. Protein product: CASSQRVAYEQYF.

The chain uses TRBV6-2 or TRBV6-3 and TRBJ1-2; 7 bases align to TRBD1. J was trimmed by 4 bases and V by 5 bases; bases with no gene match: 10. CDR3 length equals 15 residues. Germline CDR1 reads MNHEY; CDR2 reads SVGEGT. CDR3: CASSRQGGNSYGYTF. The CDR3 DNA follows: TGTGCCAGCAGTCGACAGGGTGGCAACTCCTATGGCTACACCTTC.

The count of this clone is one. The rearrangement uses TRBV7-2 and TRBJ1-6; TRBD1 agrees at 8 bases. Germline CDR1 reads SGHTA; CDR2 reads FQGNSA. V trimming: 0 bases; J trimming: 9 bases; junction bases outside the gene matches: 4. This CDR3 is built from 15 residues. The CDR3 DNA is TGTGCCAGCAGCTTAGCGCAGGGGGCTGGTTCACCCCTCCACTTT. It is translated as CASSLAQGAGSPLHF.

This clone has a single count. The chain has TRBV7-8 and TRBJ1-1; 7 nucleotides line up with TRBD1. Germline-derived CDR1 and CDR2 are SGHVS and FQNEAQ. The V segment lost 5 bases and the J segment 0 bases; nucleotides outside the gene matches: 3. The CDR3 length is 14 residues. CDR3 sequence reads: CASSRDRVNTEAFF. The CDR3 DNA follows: TGTGCCAGCAGCCGAGACAGGGTGAACACTGAAGCTTTCTTT.

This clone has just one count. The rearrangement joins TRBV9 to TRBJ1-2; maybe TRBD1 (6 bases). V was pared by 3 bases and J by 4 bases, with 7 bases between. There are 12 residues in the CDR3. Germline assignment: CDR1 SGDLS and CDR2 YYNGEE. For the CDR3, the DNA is TGTGCCAGCAGCGAGGACAGCTATGGCTACACCTTC. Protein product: CASSEDSYGYTF.

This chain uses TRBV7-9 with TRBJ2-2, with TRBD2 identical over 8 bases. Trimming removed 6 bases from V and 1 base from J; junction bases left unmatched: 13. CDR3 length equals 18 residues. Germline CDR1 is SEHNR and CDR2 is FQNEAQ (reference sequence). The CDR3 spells CASSPGFLAGKNTGELFF. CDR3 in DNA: TGTGCCAGCAGTCCCGGTTTCTTAGCGGGAAAGAACACCGGGGAGCTGTTTTTT. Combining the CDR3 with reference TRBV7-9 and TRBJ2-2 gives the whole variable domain DTGVSQNPRHKITKRGQNVTFRCDPISEHNRLYWYRQTLGQGPEFLTYFQNEAQLEKSRLLSDRFSAERPKGSFSTLEIQRTEQGDSAMYLCASSPGFLAGKNTGELFFGEGSRLTVL.

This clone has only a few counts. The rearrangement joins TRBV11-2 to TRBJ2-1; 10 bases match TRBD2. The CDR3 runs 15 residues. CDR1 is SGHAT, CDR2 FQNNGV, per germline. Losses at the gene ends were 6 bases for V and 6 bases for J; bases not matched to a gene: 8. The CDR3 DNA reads TGTGCCAGCAGTCTAGCGGGAGATAGCGGCAATGAGCAGTTCTTC. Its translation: CASSLAGDSGNEQFF. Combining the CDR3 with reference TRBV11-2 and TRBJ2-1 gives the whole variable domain EAGVAQSPRYKIIEKRQSVAFWCNPISGHATLYWYQQILGQGPKLLIQFQNNGVVDDSQLPKDRFSAERLKGVDSTLKIQPAKLEDSAVYLCASSLAGDSGNEQFFGPGTRLTVL.

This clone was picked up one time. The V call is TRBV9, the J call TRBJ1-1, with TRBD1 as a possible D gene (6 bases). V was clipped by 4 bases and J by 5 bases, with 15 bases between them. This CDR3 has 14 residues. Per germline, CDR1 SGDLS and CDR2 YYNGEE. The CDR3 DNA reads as TGTGCCAGCAGCCTAGAGGGGGACCGAACTGAAGCTTTCTTT. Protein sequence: CASSLEGDRTEAFF.

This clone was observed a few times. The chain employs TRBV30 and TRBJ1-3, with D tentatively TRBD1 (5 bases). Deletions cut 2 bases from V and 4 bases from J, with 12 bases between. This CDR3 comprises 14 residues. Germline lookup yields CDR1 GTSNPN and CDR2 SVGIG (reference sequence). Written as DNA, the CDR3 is TGTGCCTGGAGTAGAGTGGGGCTAGGAAACACCATATATTTT. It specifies CAWSRVGLGNTIYF.

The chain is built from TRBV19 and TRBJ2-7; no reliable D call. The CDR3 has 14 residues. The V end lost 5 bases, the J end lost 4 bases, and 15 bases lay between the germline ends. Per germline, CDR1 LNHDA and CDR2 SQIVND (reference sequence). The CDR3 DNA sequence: TGTGCCAGTAGTCCCGCCTCCGCGCCTTACGAGCAGTACTTC. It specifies CASSPASAPYEQYF.

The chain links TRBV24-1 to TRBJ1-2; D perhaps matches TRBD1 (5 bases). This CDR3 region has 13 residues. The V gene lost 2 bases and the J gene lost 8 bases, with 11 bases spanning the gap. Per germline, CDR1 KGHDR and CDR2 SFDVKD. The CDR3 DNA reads TGTGCCACCAGTGATTCAAGGGGAAAGGGCTACACCTTC. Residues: CATSDSRGKGYTF.

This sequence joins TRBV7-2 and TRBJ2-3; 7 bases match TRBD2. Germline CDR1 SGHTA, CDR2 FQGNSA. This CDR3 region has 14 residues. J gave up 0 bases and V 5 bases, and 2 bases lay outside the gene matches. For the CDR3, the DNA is TGTGCCAGCAGCGGGGGACTAAGCACAGATACGCAGTATTTT. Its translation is CASSGGLSTDTQYF.

The CDR3 spells CASSQLGTGSLVSSPLHF. As DNA, the CDR3 is TGTGCCAGCAGCCAGCTCGGGACAGGGTCGCTGGTATCTTCACCCCTCCACTTT. The chain combines TRBV5-4 with TRBJ1-6; TRBD1 agrees at 9 bases. With 4 bases clipped from V and 9 bases from J, the junction kept 17 bases outside the gene matches. Germline-derived CDR1 and CDR2 are SGHNT and YYREEE (reference sequence). The CDR3 is 18 residues long.

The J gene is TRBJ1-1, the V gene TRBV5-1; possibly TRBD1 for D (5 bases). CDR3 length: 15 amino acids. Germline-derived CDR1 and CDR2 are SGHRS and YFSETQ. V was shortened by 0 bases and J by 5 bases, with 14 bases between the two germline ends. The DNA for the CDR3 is TGCGCCAGCAGCTTGGATACGGGGCGGGGTACTGAAGCTTTCTTT. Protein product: CASSLDTGRGTEAFF.